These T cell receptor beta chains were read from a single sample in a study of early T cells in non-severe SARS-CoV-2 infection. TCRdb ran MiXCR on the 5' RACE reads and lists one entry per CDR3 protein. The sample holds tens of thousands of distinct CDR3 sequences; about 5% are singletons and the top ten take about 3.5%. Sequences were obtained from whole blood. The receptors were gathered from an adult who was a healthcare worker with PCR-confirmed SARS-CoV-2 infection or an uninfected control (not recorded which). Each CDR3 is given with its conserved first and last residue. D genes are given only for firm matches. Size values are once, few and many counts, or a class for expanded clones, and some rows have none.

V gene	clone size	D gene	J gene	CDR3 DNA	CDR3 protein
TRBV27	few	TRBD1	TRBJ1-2	TGTGCCAGCAGTTTTCAGGGGGAGTATGGCTACACCTTC	CASSFQGEYGYTF
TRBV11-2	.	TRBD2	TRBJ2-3	TGTGCCAGCAGCTTAGTCGGTAGCGGGAGCACAGATACGCAGTATTTT	CASSLVGSGSTDTQYF
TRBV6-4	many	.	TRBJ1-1	TGTGCCAGCAGTGACTCTATCACTGAAGCTTTCTTT	CASSDSITEAFF
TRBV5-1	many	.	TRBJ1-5	TGCGCCAGCAGCTTGGGGCCTAGTAGCAATCAGCCCCAGCATTTT	CASSLGPSSNQPQHF
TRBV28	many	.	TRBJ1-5	TGTGCCAGCAGTTTAAGCGGGGGGCCGGATCAGCCCCAGCATTTT	CASSLSGGPDQPQHF
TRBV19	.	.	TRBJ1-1	TGTGCCAGTAGTTCGGACAGAGGCACTGAAGCTTTCTTT	CASSSDRGTEAFF
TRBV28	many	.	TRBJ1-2	TGTGCCAGCTCCGTTACCAACTATGGCTACACCTTC	CASSVTNYGYTF
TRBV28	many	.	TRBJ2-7	TGTGCCAGCAGACCTACGGGGGCCAGGTCCTACGAGCAGTACTTC	CASRPTGARSYEQYF
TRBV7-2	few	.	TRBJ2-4	TGTGCCAGCAGCGGAGGGACGGCGGGCGGAAACATTCAGTACTTC	CASSGGTAGGNIQYF
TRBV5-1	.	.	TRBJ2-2	TGCGCCAGCAGCTTGGTCGGGAAAACGAACACCGGGGAGCTGTTTTTT	CASSLVGKTNTGELFF
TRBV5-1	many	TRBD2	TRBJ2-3	TGCGCCAGCAGCGTTGGACTAGCGGGGAGCACAGATACGCAGTATTTT	CASSVGLAGSTDTQYF
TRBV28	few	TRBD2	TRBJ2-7	TGTGCCAGCAGAAATAGCGGGTACGGCTGGGAGCAGTACTTC	CASRNSGYGWEQYF
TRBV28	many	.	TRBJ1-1	TGTGCCAGCACCCTAAACAGGGATGAAGCTTTCTTT	CASTLNRDEAFF
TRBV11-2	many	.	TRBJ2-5	TGTGCCAGCAGCACACCGTACCAAGAGACCCAGTACTTC	CASSTPYQETQYF
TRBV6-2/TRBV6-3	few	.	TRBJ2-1	TGTGCCAGCAGTGACCTCAATGAGCAGTTCTTC	CASSDLNEQFF
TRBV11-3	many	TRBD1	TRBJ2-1	TGTGCCAGCAGCCGAGTATACTCACAAATCTCAGGGGGCATGGACAATGAGCAGTTCTTC	CASSRVYSQISGGMDNEQFF
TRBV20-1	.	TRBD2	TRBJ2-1	TGCAGTGCTAGAGATCTGGGGACTAGCGGGACTGGTGAGCAGTTCTTC	CSARDLGTSGTGEQFF
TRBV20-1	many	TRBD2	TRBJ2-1	TGCAGTGCTAGACTAGCGGGAGGGCCAACGCTGCAGTTCTTC	CSARLAGGPTLQFF
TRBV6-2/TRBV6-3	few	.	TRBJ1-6	TGTGCCAGCAGTTACGAAGGGAGAAGATCACCCCTCCACTTT	CASSYEGRRSPLHF
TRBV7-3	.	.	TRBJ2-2	TGTGCCAGCAGCCCCCAGCGGGTGAGCGGATCAAACACCGGGGAGCTGTTTTTT	CASSPQRVSGSNTGELFF
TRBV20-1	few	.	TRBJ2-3	TGCAGTGCCACCGCGTCAGCGGAAGAAGGAGATACGCAGTATTTT	CSATASAEEGDTQYF
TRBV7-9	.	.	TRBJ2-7	TGTGCCAGCACCGAGAGCTCCTACGAGCAGTACTTC	CASTESSYEQYF
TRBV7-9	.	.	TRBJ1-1	TGTGCCAGCTCCCAGGTGAACACTGAAGCTTTCTTT	CASSQVNTEAFF
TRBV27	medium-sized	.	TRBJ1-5	TGTGCCAGCACCAGGTTGGGCCAGCCCCAGCATTTT	CASTRLGQPQHF
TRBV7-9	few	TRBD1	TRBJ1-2	TGTGCCAGCAGCACTAAGTTACAGGGGATGGTGCATGGCTACACCTTC	CASSTKLQGMVHGYTF
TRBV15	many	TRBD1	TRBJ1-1	TGTGCCACCAGCAGAGAGGGGACAGGGAATACTGAAGCTTTCTTT	CATSREGTGNTEAFF
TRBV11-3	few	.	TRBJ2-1	TGTGCCAGCAGCTCGTATGGGACCGCAGACAATGAGCAGTTCTTC	CASSSYGTADNEQFF
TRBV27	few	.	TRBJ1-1	TGTGCCAGCAGTTTATTCGGGGTCACTGAAGCTTTCTTT	CASSLFGVTEAFF
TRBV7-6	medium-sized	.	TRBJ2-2	TGTGCCAGCAGCTTGCGACAGAACACCGGGGAGCTGTTTTTT	CASSLRQNTGELFF
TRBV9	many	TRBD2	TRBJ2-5	TGTGCCAGCAGCGGGACTAGCGGGAGCGGCGAGACCCAGTACTTC	CASSGTSGSGETQYF
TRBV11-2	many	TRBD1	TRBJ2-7	TGTGCCAGCAGCTACACCCGCCCGGGACAGGGATACTACGAGCAGTACTTC	CASSYTRPGQGYYEQYF
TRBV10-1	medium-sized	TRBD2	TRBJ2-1	TGCGCCAGCAGTGGCGGACTAGCGGGAGGGTACAATGAGCAGTTCTTC	CASSGGLAGGYNEQFF
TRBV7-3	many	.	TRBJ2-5	TGTGCCAGCAGCTTAAACCCGGTTAAGGGCGAGACCCAGTACTTC	CASSLNPVKGETQYF
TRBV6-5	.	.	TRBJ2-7	TGTGCCAGCAGTTACTATGGGGGCTCCTACGAGCAGTACTTC	CASSYYGGSYEQYF
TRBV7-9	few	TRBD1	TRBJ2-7	TGTGCCAGCAGCTTTACAGGGGATCTAACCTACGAGCAGTACTTC	CASSFTGDLTYEQYF
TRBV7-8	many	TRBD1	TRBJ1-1	TGTGCCAGCATAGTACAGGGGGAGAACACTGAAGCTTTCTTT	CASIVQGENTEAFF
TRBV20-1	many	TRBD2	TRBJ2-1	TGCAGTGCTAGAGGCTGGACTAGCGGGAGAAATGAGCAGTTCTTC	CSARGWTSGRNEQFF
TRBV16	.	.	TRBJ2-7	TGTGCCAGCAGCCAGATGAGCCAGGGTGGGAACGAGCAGTACTTC	CASSQMSQGGNEQYF
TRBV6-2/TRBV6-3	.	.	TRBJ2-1	TGTGCCAGCAGTTTCCTTCGGCGCGGTTCCTACAATGAGCAGTTCTTC	CASSFLRRGSYNEQFF
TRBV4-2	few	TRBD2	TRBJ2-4	TGTGCCAGCAGCCAAGATGATGGCGGGAGAGACATTCAGTACTTC	CASSQDDGGRDIQYF
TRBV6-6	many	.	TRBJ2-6	TGTGCCAGCAGTCTTACAGGGTCTGGGGCCAACGTCCTGACTTTC	CASSLTGSGANVLTF
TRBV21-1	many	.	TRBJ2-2	TGTGCCAGCAGCATAATTCCGGGACAGGGTAACACCGGGGAGCTGTTTTTT	CASSIIPGQGNTGELFF
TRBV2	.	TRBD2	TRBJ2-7	TGTGCCAGCAGTGCGCTAGCGGACTCCTACGAGCAGTACTTC	CASSALADSYEQYF
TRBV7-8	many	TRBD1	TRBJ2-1	TGTGCCAGCAGCCTAGGTATACAGGGGCCCCTCGGGGAGCAGTTCTTC	CASSLGIQGPLGEQFF
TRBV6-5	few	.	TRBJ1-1	TGTGCCAGCAGAACCTTACTTGACAGCCTTAACACTGAAGCTTTCTTT	CASRTLLDSLNTEAFF
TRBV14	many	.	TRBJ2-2	TGTGCCAGCAGCCAAGTACCCGGGGAGCTGTTTTTT	CASSQVPGELFF
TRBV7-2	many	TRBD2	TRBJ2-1	TGTGCCAGCAGCCGACATAGGCGGGAGAACAATGAGCAGTTCTTC	CASSRHRRENNEQFF
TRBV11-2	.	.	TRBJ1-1	TGTGCCAGCAGCTTAGTGGGGATGAACACTGAAGCTTTCTTT	CASSLVGMNTEAFF
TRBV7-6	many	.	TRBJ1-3	TGTGCCAGCAGCTTAGCGTCGGCGAGAGCGGGAAACACCATATATTTT	CASSLASARAGNTIYF
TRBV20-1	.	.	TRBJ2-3	TGCAGTGCTAGAAGGCGGGATCGGCCCGATACGCAGTATTTT	CSARRRDRPDTQYF
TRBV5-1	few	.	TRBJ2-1	TGCGCCAGCAGCTTGATAGGGACATCGTACAATGAGCAGTTCTTC	CASSLIGTSYNEQFF
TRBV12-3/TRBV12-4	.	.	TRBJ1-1	TGTGCCAGCAGTTTTAGGGGGAACACTGAAGCTTTCTTT	CASSFRGNTEAFF